This is a list of T cell receptor beta chains from one sample in a study of siplizumab effects on memory and regulatory T cells. Assay: immunoSEQ multiplex PCR; the TCRdb copy retains only in-frame clones and omits some. Counted here are about 50,000 clones, roughly 97% occurring once; the ten biggest clones make up 0.5% to 0.7%. The source material was naive CD4+ T cells sorted from blood. These receptors were obtained from a human donor in good health. Each CDR3 is given with its conserved first and last residue. The order of the fields is CDR3 length, J gene, V gene, D gene, clone size, CDR3 protein, CDR3 DNA. The D gene is left open where the match is weak. Where a row states a size, it is once, few, many or the class of an expanded clone; other rows omit it.

length: 17
J: TRBJ2-2
V: TRBV28
D: TRBD2
size: NA
CDR3: CASSSRRDYPNTGELFF
DNA: TGTGCCAGCAGTTCTCGCCGGGACTACCCAAACACCGGGGAGCTGTTTTTT

length: 16
J: TRBJ1-6
V: TRBV18
D: TRBD1
size: NA
CDR3: CASSPKTGGYNSPLHF
DNA: TGTGCCAGCTCACCTAAGACAGGGGGGTATAATTCACCCCTCCACTTT

length: 17
J: TRBJ2-3
V: TRBV19
D: NA
size: NA
CDR3: CASSRGRVRGHTDTQYF
DNA: TGTGCCAGTAGTAGAGGACGGGTAAGGGGTCACACAGATACGCAGTATTTT

length: 14
J: TRBJ2-7
V: TRBV2
D: TRBD2
size: once
CDR3: CASRESGSGYEQYF
DNA: TGTGCCAGCAGGGAGAGCGGGAGCGGCTACGAGCAGTACTTC

length: 16
J: TRBJ1-2
V: TRBV28
D: TRBD1
size: NA
CDR3: CASSSSRGQNSYGYTF
DNA: TGTGCCAGCAGTTCTTCTCGGGGACAGAACTCCTATGGCTACACCTTC

length: 16
J: TRBJ1-5
V: TRBV7-8
D: TRBD1
size: NA
CDR3: CASSSIGGTSNQPQHF
DNA: TGTGCCAGCAGCAGTATAGGGGGCACGAGCAATCAGCCCCAGCATTTT

length: 17
J: TRBJ1-1
V: TRBV15
D: TRBD1
size: NA
CDR3: CATRPKAGTGVGSEAFF
DNA: TGTGCCACCAGGCCAAAGGCCGGGACAGGGGTTGGGTCTGAAGCTTTCTTT

length: 16
J: TRBJ2-3
V: TRBV7-9
D: NA
size: NA
CDR3: CASSSQRGASPDTQYF
DNA: TGTGCCAGCAGCTCTCAGAGGGGAGCGAGTCCAGATACGCAGTATTTT

length: 14
J: TRBJ1-1
V: TRBV19
D: NA
size: NA
CDR3: CASSIAVMNTEAFF
DNA: TGTGCCAGTAGTATAGCGGTCATGAACACTGAAGCTTTCTTT

length: 13
J: TRBJ2-7
V: TRBV29-1
D: TRBD1
size: NA
CDR3: CSATRDRVHEQYF
DNA: TGCAGCGCCACCCGGGACAGGGTACACGAGCAGTACTTC

length: 10
J: TRBJ1-3
V: TRBV23-1
D: NA
size: NA
CDR3: CAGSGNTIYF
DNA: TGCGCCGGCTCTGGAAACACCATATATTTT

length: 13
J: TRBJ1-5
V: TRBV30
D: NA
size: NA
CDR3: CACSGASNQPQHF
DNA: TGTGCCTGCTCGGGGGCCTCCAATCAGCCCCAGCATTTT

length: 15
J: TRBJ1-5
V: TRBV5-1
D: TRBD1
size: NA
CDR3: CASSPGQGSNQPQHF
DNA: TGCGCCAGCAGCCCGGGACAGGGAAGCAATCAGCCCCAGCATTTT

length: 15
J: TRBJ1-5
V: TRBV6-1
D: TRBD1
size: NA
CDR3: CASSEAMTGYQPQHF
DNA: TGTGCCAGCAGTGAAGCCATGACAGGGTACCAGCCCCAGCATTTT

length: 13
J: TRBJ1-1
V: TRBV28
D: NA
size: NA
CDR3: CASSPGLNTEAFF
DNA: TGTGCCAGCAGTCCCGGCCTGAACACTGAAGCTTTCTTT

length: 14
J: TRBJ2-5
V: TRBV7-2
D: NA
size: NA
CDR3: CASSLGGLGKTQYF
DNA: TGTGCCAGCAGCTTGGGGGGATTGGGCAAGACCCAGTACTTC

length: 15
J: TRBJ1-3
V: TRBV19
D: NA
size: NA
CDR3: CASSIGLNSGNTIYF
DNA: TGTGCCAGTAGTATAGGGTTAAATTCTGGAAACACCATATATTTT

length: 14
J: TRBJ2-7
V: TRBV5-4
D: NA
size: NA
CDR3: CASSILGESYEQYF
DNA: TGTGCCAGCAGCATTTTGGGGGAGAGCTACGAGCAGTACTTC

length: 16
J: TRBJ1-5
V: TRBV19
D: NA
size: NA
CDR3: CASSIVGARLNQPQHF
DNA: TGTGCCAGTAGTATAGTTGGGGCCCGGCTAAATCAGCCCCAGCATTTT

length: 17
J: TRBJ2-5
V: TRBV5-4
D: NA
size: NA
CDR3: CASSAGRRGGFQETQYF
DNA: TGTGCCAGCAGCGCAGGGAGGCGTGGGGGTTTCCAAGAGACCCAGTACTTC

length: 14
J: TRBJ2-7
V: TRBV10-3
D: TRBD1
size: NA
CDR3: CAIRPDPQGDEQYF
DNA: TGTGCCATCAGGCCAGACCCTCAGGGGGACGAGCAGTACTTC

length: 16
J: TRBJ2-7
V: TRBV21-1
D: NA
size: NA
CDR3: CASSIQHRRASYEQYF
DNA: TGTGCCAGCAGTATACAGCATCGCCGCGCCTCCTACGAGCAGTACTTC

length: 12
J: TRBJ1-1
V: TRBV9
D: TRBD1
size: NA
CDR3: CASSGPGTVAFF
DNA: TGTGCCAGCAGCGGGCCCGGGACAGTCGCTTTCTTT

length: 14
J: TRBJ2-1
V: TRBV28
D: TRBD2
size: NA
CDR3: CASRSGRATNEQFF
DNA: TGTGCCAGCCGTAGCGGGAGGGCCACCAATGAGCAGTTCTTC

length: 16
J: TRBJ2-3
V: TRBV29-1
D: TRBD1
size: NA
CDR3: CSVEGRDRGSTDTQYF
DNA: TGCAGCGTTGAAGGGCGGGACAGGGGCAGCACAGATACGCAGTATTTT

length: 14
J: TRBJ2-1
V: TRBV19
D: NA
size: NA
CDR3: CASSIGQYYNEQFF
DNA: TGTGCCAGTAGTATTGGACAGTATTACAATGAGCAGTTCTTC

length: 16
J: TRBJ2-6
V: TRBV7-3
D: NA
size: NA
CDR3: CASSLRPQSGANVLTF
DNA: TGTGCCAGCAGCTTAAGACCCCAGTCCGGGGCCAACGTCCTGACTTTC

length: 19
J: TRBJ2-3
V: TRBV5-1
D: NA
size: NA
CDR3: CASSPTFPRDLFSTDTQYF
DNA: TGCGCCAGCAGCCCTACGTTCCCCCGGGACTTGTTTAGCACAGATACGCAGTATTTT

length: 17
J: TRBJ2-2
V: TRBV4-1
D: TRBD2
size: NA
CDR3: CASSQVPGGRAPGELFF
DNA: TGCGCCAGCAGCCAAGTTCCCGGCGGGAGGGCCCCCGGGGAGCTGTTTTTT

length: 13
J: TRBJ1-4
V: TRBV19
D: NA
size: NA
CDR3: CASSMPGQEKLFF
DNA: TGTGCCAGTAGTATGCCGGGGCAAGAAAAACTGTTTTTT

length: 15
J: TRBJ1-1
V: TRBV9
D: TRBD1
size: once
CDR3: CASSVGRTGSREAFF
DNA: TGTGCCAGCAGCGTAGGTCGGACAGGGTCTAGGGAAGCTTTCTTT

length: 14
J: TRBJ1-5
V: TRBV30
D: NA
size: NA
CDR3: CAWSAGGINQPQHF
DNA: TGTGCCTGGAGCGCCGGGGGAATTAATCAGCCCCAGCATTTT

length: 14
J: TRBJ2-2
V: TRBV11-3
D: NA
size: once
CDR3: CASRGAGETGELFF
DNA: TGTGCCAGCAGAGGAGCCGGGGAGACCGGGGAGCTGTTTTTT

length: 14
J: TRBJ2-1
V: TRBV6-5
D: TRBD2
size: NA
CDR3: CASSRLAGGYEQFF
DNA: TGTGCCAGCAGTCGACTAGCGGGAGGGTATGAGCAGTTCTTC

length: 11
J: TRBJ2-7
V: TRBV6-5
D: NA
size: NA
CDR3: CASTSSYEQYF
DNA: TGTGCCAGCACCTCTAGCTACGAGCAGTACTTC

length: 14
J: TRBJ2-5
V: TRBV25-1
D: TRBD2
size: NA
CDR3: CASSPGGAQETQYF
DNA: TGTGCCAGCAGTCCCGGGGGGGCACAGGAGACCCAGTACTTC

length: 16
J: TRBJ1-3
V: TRBV9
D: NA
size: once
CDR3: CASSSRQAQTGNTIYF
DNA: TGTGCCAGCAGCAGCAGACAGGCGCAGACTGGAAACACCATATATTTT

length: 17
J: TRBJ1-4
V: TRBV7-9
D: TRBD1
size: NA
CDR3: CASSYTGTALSGEKLFF
DNA: TGTGCCAGCAGTTATACCGGGACAGCACTTTCTGGTGAAAAACTGTTTTTT

length: 15
J: TRBJ1-1
V: TRBV6-1
D: NA
size: NA
CDR3: CASSEAGWKNTEAFF
DNA: TGTGCCAGCAGTGAGGCAGGGTGGAAGAACACTGAAGCTTTCTTT

length: 15
J: TRBJ1-2
V: TRBV10-3
D: TRBD1
size: NA
CDR3: CAISERGQANYGYTF
DNA: TGTGCCATCAGTGAGAGAGGACAGGCTAACTATGGCTACACCTTC

length: 13
J: TRBJ2-5
V: TRBV7-9
D: NA
size: NA
CDR3: CASSYGGQETQYF
DNA: TGTGCCAGCAGCTACGGCGGGCAAGAGACCCAGTACTTC

length: 15
J: TRBJ2-7
V: TRBV7-9
D: TRBD2
size: NA
CDR3: CASSPDGGSSYEQYF
DNA: TGTGCCAGCAGCCCCGACGGGGGGAGCTCCTACGAGCAGTACTTC

length: 15
J: TRBJ2-3
V: TRBV2
D: NA
size: NA
CDR3: CASTEDRRGTDTQYF
DNA: TGTGCCAGCACCGAAGATAGGAGGGGCACAGATACGCAGTATTTT

length: 17
J: TRBJ2-3
V: TRBV9
D: NA
size: NA
CDR3: CASSGSVGAPSTDTQYF
DNA: TGTGCCAGCAGCGGCTCGGTCGGCGCCCCAAGCACAGATACGCAGTATTTT

length: 15
J: TRBJ2-1
V: TRBV6-6
D: TRBD2
size: once
CDR3: CASRPSGGIYNEQFF
DNA: TGTGCCAGCAGGCCTAGCGGGGGGATTTACAATGAGCAGTTCTTC

length: 17
J: TRBJ2-3
V: TRBV5-4
D: NA
size: NA
CDR3: CASSPGGTRSSTDTQYF
DNA: TGTGCCAGCAGCCCAGGAGGGACTCGGTCTAGCACAGATACGCAGTATTTT

length: 14
J: TRBJ1-1
V: TRBV23-1
D: NA
size: NA
CDR3: CATILSPGHTEAFF
DNA: TGCGCCACCATACTCAGCCCGGGGCACACTGAAGCTTTCTTT